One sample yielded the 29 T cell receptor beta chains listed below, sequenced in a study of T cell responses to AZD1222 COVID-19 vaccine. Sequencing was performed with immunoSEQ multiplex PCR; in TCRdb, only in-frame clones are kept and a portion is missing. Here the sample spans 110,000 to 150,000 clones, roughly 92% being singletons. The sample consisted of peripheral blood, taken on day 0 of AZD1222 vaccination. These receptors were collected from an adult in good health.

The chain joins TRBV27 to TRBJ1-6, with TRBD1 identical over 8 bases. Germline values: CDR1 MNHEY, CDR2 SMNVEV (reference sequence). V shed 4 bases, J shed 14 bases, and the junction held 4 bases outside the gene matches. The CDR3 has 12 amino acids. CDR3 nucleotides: TGTGCCAGCAGTTCACAGGGGGGCACCCTCCACTTT. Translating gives CASSSQGGTLHF.

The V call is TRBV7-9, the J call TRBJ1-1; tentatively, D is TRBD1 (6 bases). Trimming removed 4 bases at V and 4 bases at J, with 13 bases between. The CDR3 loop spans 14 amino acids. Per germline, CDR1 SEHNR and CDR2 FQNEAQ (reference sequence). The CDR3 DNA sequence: TGTGCCAGCAGCTGGGAGGGGGTTAGCACTGAAGCTTTCTTT. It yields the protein CASSWEGVSTEAFF.

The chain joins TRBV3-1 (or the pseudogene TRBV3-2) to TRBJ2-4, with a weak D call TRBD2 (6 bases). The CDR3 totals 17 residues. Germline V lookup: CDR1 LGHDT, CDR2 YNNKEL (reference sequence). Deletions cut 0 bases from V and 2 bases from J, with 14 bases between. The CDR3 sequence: CASSQEQGEESKNIQYF. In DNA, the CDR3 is TGTGCCAGCAGCCAAGAGCAAGGGGAGGAATCCAAAAACATTCAGTACTTC.

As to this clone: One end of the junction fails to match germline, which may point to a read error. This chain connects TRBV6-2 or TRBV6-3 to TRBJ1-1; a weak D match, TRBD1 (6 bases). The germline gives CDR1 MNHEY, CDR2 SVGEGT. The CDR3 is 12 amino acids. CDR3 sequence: CASSYWRGRLVF. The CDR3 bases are TGTGCCAGCAGTTACTGGCGGGGGCGCTTAGTCTTT.

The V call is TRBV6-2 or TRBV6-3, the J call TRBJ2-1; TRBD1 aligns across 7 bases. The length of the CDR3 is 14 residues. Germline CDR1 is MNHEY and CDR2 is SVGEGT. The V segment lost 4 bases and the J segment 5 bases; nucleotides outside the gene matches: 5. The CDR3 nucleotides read TGTGCCAGCAGTTCCTCGGGACAGCACAATGAGCAGTTCTTC. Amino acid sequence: CASSSSGQHNEQFF.

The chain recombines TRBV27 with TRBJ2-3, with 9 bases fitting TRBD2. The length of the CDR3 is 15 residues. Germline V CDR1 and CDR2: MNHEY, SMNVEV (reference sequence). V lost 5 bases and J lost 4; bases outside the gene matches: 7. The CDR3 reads CASSILAGGSDTQYF. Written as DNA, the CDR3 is TGTGCCAGCAGTATACTAGCGGGTGGGTCAGATACGCAGTATTTT.

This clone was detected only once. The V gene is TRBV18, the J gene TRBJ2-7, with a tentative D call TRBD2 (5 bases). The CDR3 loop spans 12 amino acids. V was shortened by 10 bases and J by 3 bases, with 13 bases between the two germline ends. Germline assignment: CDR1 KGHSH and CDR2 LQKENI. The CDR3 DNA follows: TGTGCCAAAACGAGGGAACGCTACGAGCAGTACTTC. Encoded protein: CAKTRERYEQYF.

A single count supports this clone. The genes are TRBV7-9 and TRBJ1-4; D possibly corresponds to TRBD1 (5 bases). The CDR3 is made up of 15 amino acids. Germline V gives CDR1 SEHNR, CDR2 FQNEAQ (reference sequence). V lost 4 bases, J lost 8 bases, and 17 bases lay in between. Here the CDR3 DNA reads TGTGCCAGCAGCTCGGGGACTGTTCGTAGGGAAAAACTGTTTTTT. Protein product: CASSSGTVRREKLFF.

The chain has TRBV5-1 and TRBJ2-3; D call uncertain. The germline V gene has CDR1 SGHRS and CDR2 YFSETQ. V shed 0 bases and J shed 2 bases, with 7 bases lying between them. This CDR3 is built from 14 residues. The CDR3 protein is CASSLGPSTDTQYF. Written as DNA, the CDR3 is TGCGCCAGCAGCTTGGGGCCATCCACAGATACGCAGTATTTT.

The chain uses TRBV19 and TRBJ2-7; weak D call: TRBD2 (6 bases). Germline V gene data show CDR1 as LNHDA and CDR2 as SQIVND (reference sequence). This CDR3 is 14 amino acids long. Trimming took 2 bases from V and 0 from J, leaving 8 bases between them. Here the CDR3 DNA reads TGTGCCAGTAGTATAAGCGGGTCCTCCTACGAGCAGTACTTC. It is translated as CASSISGSSYEQYF.

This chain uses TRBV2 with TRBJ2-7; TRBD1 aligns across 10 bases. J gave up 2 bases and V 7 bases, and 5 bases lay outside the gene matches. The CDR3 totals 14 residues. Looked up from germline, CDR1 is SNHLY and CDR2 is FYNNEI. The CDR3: CASTWDRGAYEQYF. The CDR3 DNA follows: TGTGCCAGCACCTGGGACAGGGGCGCCTACGAGCAGTACTTC.

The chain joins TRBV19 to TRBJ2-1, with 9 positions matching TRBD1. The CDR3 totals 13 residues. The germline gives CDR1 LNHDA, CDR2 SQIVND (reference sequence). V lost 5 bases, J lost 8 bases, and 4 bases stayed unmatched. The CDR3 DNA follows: TGTGCCAGTAGTTCTTACAGGGGGCATGAGCAGTTCTTC. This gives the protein CASSSYRGHEQFF.

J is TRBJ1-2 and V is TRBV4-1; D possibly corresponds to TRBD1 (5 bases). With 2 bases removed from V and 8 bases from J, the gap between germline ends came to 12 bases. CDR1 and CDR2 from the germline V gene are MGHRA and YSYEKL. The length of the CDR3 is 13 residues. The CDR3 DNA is TGCGCCAGCAGCCAATTCGGGGCGACGGGCTACACCTTC. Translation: CASSQFGATGYTF.

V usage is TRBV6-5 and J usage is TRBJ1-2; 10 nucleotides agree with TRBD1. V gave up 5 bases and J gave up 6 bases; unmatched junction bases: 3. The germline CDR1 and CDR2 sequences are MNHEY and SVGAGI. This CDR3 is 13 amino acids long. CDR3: CASSRGTGDGYTF. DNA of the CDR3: TGTGCCAGCAGTCGAGGGACAGGGGATGGCTACACCTTC.

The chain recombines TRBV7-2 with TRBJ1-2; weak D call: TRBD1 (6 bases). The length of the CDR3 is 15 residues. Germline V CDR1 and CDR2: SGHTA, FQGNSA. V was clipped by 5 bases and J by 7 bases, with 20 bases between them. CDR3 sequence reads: CASSIQGSRGVGYTF. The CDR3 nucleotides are TGTGCCAGCAGCATACAGGGTTCTCGAGGTGTTGGCTACACCTTC. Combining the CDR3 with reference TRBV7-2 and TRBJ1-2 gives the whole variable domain GAGVSQSPSNKVTEKGKDVELRCDPISGHTALYWYRQSLGQGLEFLIYFQGNSAPDKSGLPSDRFSAERTGGSVSTLTIQRTQQEDSAVYLCASSIQGSRGVGYTFGSGTRLTVV.

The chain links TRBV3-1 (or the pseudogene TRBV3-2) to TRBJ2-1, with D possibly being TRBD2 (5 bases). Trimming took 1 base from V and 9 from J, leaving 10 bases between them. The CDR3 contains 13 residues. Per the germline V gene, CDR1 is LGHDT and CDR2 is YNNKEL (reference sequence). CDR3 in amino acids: CASSQVYGGEQFF. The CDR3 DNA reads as TGTGCCAGCAGCCAAGTTTACGGAGGTGAGCAGTTCTTC.

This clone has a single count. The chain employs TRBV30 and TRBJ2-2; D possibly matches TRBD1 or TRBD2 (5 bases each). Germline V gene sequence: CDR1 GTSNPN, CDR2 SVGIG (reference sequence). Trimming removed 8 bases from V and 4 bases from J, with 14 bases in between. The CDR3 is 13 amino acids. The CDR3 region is CARDLVSTGELFF. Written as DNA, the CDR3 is TGTGCCAGGGACCTAGTCAGCACCGGGGAGCTGTTTTTT.

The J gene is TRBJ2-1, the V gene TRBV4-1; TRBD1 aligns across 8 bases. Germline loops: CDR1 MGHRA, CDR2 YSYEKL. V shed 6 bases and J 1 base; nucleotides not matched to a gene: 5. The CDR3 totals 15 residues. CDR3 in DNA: TGCGCCAGCAGGTTAGGACAGGGTTCCTACAATGAGCAGTTCTTC. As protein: CASRLGQGSYNEQFF.

The CDR3 DNA reads TGTGCCAGCAGCTTGCGGACAGTTCGGGAGACCCAGTACTTC. As protein: CASSLRTVRETQYF. The V call is TRBV5-8, the J call TRBJ2-5; tentatively, D is TRBD1 (6 bases). The germline gives CDR1 SGHTS, CDR2 YDEGEE. V lost 1 base and J lost 5, with 12 bases in between. CDR3 length equals 14 residues.

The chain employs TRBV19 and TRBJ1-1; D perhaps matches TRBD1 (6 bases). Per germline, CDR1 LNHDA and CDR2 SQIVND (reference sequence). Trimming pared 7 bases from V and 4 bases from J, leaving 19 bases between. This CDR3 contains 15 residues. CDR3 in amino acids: CASTLLGGGGTEAFF. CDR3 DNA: TGTGCCAGTACCCTCCTCGGAGGGGGAGGCACTGAAGCTTTCTTT.

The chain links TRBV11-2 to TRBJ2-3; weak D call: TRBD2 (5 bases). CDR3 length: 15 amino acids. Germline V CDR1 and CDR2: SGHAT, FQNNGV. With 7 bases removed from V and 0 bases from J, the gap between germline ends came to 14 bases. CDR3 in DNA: TGTGCCAGCACCCCCTCCCGGGATAGCACAGATACGCAGTATTTT. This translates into CASTPSRDSTDTQYF.

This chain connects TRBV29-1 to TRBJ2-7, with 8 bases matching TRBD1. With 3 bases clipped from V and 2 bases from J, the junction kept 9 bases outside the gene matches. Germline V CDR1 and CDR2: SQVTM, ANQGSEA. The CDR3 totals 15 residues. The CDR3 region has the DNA TGCAGCGTTGAGAGGGCGACAGGGGCAACCTACGAGCAGTACTTC. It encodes CSVERATGATYEQYF.

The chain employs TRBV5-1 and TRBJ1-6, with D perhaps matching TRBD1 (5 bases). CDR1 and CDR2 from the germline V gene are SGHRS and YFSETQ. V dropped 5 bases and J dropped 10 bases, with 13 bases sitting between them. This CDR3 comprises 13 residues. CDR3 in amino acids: CASRRSGNSPLHF. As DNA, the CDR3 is TGCGCCAGCAGAAGATCAGGGAACTCACCCCTCCACTTT.

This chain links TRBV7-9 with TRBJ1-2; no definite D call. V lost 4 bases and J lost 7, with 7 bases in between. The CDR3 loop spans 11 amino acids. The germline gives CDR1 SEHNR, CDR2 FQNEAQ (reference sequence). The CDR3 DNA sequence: TGTGCCAGCAGCTCCAAAGGTGGCTACACCTTC. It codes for CASSSKGGYTF.

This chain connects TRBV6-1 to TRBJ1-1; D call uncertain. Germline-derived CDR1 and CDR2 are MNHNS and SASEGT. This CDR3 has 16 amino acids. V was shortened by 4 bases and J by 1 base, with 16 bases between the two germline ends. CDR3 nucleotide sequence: TGTGCCAGCAGTGGCGGTCGAGCGGGCAGGAACACTGAAGCTTTCTTT. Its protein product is CASSGGRAGRNTEAFF.

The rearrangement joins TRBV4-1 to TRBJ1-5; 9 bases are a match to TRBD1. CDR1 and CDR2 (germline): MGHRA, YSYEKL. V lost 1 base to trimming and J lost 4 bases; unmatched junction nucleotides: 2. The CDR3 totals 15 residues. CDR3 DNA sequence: TGCGCCAGCAGCCAAGTGACAGGGGGTAATCAGCCCCAGCATTTT. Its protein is CASSQVTGGNQPQHF.

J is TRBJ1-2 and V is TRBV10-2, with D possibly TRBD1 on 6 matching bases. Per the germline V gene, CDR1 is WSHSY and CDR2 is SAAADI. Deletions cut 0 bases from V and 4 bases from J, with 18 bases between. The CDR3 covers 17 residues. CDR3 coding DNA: TGCGCCAGCAGTGAGTCGAGAACGGGGGGCTCTACCTATGGCTACACCTTC. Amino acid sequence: CASSESRTGGSTYGYTF.

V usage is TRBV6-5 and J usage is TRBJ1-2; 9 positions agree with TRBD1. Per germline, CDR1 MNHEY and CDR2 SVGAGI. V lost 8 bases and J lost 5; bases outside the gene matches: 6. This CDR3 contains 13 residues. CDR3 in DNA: TGTGCCAGCCGCGACAGGGGGTCGTATGGCTACACCTTC. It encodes CASRDRGSYGYTF.

Written as DNA, the CDR3 is TGTGCCAGCAGCTTTAGCTACAGGTCCCTATATCAGCCCCAGCATTTT. Encoded protein: CASSFSYRSLYQPQHF. This chain uses TRBV7-8 with TRBJ1-5; D might be TRBD1 (5 bases). The germline gives CDR1 SGHVS, CDR2 FQNEAQ. Trimming pared 3 bases from V and 5 bases from J, leaving 17 bases between. There are 16 residues in the CDR3.